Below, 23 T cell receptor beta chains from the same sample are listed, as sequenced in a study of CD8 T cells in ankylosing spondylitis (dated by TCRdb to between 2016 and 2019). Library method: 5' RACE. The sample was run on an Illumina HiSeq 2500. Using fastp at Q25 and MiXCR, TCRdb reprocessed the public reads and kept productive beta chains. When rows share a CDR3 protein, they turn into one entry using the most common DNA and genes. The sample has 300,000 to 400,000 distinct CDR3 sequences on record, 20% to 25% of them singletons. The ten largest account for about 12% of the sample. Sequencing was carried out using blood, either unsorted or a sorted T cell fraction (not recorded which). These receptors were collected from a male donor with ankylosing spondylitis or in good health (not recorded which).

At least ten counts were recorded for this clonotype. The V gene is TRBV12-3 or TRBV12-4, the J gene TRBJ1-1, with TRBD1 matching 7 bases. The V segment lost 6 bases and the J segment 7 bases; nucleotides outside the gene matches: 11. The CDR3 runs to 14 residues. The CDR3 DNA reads TGTGCCAGCAGAACGACAGGGTCTCTTTTTGAAGCTTTCTTT. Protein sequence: CASRTTGSLFEAFF.

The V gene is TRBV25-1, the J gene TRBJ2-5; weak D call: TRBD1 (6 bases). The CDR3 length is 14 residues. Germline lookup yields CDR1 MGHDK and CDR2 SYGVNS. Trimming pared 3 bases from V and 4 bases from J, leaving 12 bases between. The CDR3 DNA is TGTGCCAGCAGTGACTTCGGACAGCGAGAGACCCAGTACTTC. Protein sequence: CASSDFGQRETQYF.

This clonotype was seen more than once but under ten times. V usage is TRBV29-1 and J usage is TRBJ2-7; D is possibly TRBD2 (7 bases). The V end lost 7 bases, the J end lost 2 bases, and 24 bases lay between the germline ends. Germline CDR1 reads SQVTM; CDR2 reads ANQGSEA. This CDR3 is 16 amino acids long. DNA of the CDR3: TGCAGCGCCCTCGGGGGAGAGGGGGGGCTCCCCTACGAGCAGTACTTC. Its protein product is CSALGGEGGLPYEQYF.

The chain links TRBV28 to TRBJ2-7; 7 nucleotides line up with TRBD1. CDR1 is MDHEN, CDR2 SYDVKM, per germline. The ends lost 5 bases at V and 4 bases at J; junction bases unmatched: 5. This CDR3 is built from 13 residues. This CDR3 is CASSIRQGYEQYF. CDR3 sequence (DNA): TGTGCCAGCAGTATCCGACAGGGTTACGAGCAGTACTTC.

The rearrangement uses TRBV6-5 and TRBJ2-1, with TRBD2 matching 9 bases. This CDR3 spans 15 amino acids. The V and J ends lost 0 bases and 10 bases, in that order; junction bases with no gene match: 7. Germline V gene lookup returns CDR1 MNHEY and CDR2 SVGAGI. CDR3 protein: CASSYSIAGGGEQFF. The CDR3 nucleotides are TGTGCCAGCAGTTACTCGATCGCGGGGGGGGGAGAGCAGTTCTTC.

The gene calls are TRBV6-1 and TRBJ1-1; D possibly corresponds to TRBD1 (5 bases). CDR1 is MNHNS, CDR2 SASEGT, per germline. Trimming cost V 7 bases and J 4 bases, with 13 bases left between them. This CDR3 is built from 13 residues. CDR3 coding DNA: TGTGCCAGCACATCAGGGTTTGCCACTGAAGCTTTCTTT. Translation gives CASTSGFATEAFF.

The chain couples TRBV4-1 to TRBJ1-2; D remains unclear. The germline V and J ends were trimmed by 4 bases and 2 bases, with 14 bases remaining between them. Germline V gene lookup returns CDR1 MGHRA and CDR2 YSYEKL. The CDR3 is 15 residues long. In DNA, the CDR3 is TGCGCCAGCAGCCCAAGAAGCGAGGAGAACTATGGCTACACCTTC. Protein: CASSPRSEENYGYTF.

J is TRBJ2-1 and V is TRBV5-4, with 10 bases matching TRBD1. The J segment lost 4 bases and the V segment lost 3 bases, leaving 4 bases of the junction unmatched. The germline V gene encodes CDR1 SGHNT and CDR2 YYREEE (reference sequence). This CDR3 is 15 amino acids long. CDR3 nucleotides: TGTGCCAGCAGCTGGGGACAGGGGAGTTACAATGAGCAGTTCTTC. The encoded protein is CASSWGQGSYNEQFF.

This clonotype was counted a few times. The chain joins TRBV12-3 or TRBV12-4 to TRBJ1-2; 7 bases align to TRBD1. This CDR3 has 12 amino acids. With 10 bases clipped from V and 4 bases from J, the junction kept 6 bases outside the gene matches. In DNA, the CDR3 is TGTGCCATATCGGACAGGCGCTATGGCTACACCTTC. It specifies CAISDRRYGYTF.

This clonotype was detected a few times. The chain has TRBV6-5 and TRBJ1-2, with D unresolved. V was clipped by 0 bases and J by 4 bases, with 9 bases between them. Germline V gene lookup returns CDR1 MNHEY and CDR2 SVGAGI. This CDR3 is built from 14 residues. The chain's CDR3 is CASSYSEFVYGYTF. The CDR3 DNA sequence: TGTGCCAGCAGTTACTCTGAGTTTGTCTATGGCTACACCTTC.

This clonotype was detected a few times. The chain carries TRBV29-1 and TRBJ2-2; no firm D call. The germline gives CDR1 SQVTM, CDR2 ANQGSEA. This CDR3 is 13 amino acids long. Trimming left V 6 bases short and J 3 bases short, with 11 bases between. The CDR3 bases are TGCAGCGTCTCTCCAGGCGACACCGGGGAGCTGTTTTTT. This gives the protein CSVSPGDTGELFF.

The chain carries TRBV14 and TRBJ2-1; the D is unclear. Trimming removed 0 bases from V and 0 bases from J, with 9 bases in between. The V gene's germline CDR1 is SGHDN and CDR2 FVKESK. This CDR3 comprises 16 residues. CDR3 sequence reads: CASSQDRALSYNEQFF. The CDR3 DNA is TGTGCCAGCAGCCAAGATCGGGCCCTCTCCTACAATGAGCAGTTCTTC.

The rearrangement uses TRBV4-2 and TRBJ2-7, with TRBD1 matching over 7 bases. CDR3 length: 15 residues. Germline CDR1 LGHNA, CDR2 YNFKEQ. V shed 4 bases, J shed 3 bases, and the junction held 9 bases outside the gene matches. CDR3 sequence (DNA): TGTGCCAGCAGCCCGCTCGGACAGGCGGGCTACGAGCAGTACTTC. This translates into CASSPLGQAGYEQYF.

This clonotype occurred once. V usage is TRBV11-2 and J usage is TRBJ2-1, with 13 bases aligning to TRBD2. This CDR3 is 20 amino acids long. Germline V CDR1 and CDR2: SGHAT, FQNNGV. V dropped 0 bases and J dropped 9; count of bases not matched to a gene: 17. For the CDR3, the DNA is TGTGCCAGCAGCTTAGAACCCTCTCCACTAGCGGGGGGGCCTTACGGTGAGCAGTTCTTC. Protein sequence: CASSLEPSPLAGGPYGEQFF.

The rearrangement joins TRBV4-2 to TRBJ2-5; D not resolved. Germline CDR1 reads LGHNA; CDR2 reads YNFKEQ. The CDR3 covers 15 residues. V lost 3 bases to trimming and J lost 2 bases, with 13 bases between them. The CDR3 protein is CASSQEPHGQETQYF. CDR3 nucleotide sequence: TGTGCCAGCAGCCAGGAACCGCACGGGCAAGAGACCCAGTACTTC.

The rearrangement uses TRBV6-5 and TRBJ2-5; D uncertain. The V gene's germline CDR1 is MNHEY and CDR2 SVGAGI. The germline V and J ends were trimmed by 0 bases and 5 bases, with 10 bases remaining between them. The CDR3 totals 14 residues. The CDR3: CASSYSTTSETQYF. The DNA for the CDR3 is TGTGCCAGCAGTTACTCGACCACCTCGGAGACCCAGTACTTC.

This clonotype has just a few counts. CDR3 protein: CASSFLGGLVNTEAFF. Written as DNA, the CDR3 is TGTGCCAGCAGTTTTCTAGGGGGCCTGGTGAACACTGAAGCTTTCTTT. V gene TRBV28 combines with J gene TRBJ1-1; 7 nucleotides line up with TRBD1. The CDR3 runs 16 residues. CDR1 MDHEN and CDR2 SYDVKM come from the germline V gene. The V and J ends lost 3 bases and 0 bases, in that order; junction bases with no gene match: 7.

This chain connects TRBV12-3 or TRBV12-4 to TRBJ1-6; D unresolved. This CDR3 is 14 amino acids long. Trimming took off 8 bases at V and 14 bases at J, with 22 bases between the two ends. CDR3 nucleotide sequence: TGTGCCAGCTCGCCCGGGCCCACCCCATCGACCCTCCACTTT. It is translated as CASSPGPTPSTLHF.

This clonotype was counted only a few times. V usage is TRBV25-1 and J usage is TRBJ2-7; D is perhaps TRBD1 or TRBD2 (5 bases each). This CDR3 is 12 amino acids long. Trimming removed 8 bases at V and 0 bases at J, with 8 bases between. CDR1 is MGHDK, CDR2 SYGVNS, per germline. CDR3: CASGTFSYEQYF. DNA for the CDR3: TGTGCCAGCGGGACGTTCTCCTACGAGCAGTACTTC.

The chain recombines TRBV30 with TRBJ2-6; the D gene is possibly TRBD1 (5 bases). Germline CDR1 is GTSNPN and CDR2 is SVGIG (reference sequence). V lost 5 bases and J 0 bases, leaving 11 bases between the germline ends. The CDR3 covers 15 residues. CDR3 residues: CAWQQENSGANVLTF. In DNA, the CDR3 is TGTGCCTGGCAACAGGAGAACTCTGGGGCCAACGTCCTGACTTTC.

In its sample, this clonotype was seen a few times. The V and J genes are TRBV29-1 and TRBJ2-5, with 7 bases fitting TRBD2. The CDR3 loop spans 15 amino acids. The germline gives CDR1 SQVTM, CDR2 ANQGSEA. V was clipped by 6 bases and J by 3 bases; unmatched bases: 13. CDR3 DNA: TGCAGCGTGGATCAGCGGGGAGGGTTGGAAGAGACCCAGTACTTC. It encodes CSVDQRGGLEETQYF.

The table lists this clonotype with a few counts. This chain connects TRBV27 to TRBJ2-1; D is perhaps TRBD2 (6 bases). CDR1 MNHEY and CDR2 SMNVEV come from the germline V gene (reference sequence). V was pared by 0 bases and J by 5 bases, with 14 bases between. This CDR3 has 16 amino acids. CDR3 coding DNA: TGTGCCAGCAGTTTATCCGGGGGACTCGGTCACAATGAGCAGTTCTTC. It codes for CASSLSGGLGHNEQFF.

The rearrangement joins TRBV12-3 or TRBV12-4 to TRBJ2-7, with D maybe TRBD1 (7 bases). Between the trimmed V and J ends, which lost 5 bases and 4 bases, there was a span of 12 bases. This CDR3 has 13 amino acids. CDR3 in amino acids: CASSPTGRYEQYF. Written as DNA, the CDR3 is TGTGCCAGCAGTCCGACAGGGAGGTACGAGCAGTACTTC.